This TCR beta chain was sequenced for a study of control samples from healthy donors and cancer patients. The junction had 9 bases not matched to a gene; V was cut back by 6 bases and J by 3 bases. This CDR3 spans 15 amino acids. Germline V CDR1 and CDR2: MNHEY, SVGAGI. This clone has only one observation. The protocol was immunoSEQ multiplex PCR, while the TCRdb copy is restricted to in-frame clones and leaves out a portion. The sample gives roughly 29,000 clones, about 85% of which show up once; 3% to 5% is in the top ten. This receptor was obtained from a female donor with melanoma. The chain uses TRBV6-5 and TRBJ2-3, with TRBD1 matching over 7 bases. The sequenced material came from formalin-fixed, paraffin-embedded tissue. The chain's CDR3 is CASSTTGSRTDTQYF. Written as DNA, the CDR3 is TGTGCCAGCAGCACGACAGGGTCGAGGACAGATACGCAGTATTTT.